This T cell receptor beta chain was identified in a study of immune cell composition in non-small cell lung cancer. This clone has only a few counts. TCRdb keeps only in-frame clones here, not all; method: immunoSEQ multiplex PCR. The sample has about 14,000 clones, approximately 80% seen once. Germline V gene lookup returns CDR1 KGHSH and CDR2 LQKENI. V shed 6 bases and J shed 0 bases, with 14 bases lying between them. The CDR3 extends over 15 amino acids. Specimen: lung tumor tissue. This TCR was recovered from a human donor with non-small cell lung cancer. The rearrangement joins TRBV18 to TRBJ1-2, with a tentative D call TRBD1 (5 bases). CDR3 DNA: TGTGCCAGCTCGCTCATAGGGGCCTCTAACTATGGCTACACCTTC. Its translation: CASSLIGASNYGYTF.